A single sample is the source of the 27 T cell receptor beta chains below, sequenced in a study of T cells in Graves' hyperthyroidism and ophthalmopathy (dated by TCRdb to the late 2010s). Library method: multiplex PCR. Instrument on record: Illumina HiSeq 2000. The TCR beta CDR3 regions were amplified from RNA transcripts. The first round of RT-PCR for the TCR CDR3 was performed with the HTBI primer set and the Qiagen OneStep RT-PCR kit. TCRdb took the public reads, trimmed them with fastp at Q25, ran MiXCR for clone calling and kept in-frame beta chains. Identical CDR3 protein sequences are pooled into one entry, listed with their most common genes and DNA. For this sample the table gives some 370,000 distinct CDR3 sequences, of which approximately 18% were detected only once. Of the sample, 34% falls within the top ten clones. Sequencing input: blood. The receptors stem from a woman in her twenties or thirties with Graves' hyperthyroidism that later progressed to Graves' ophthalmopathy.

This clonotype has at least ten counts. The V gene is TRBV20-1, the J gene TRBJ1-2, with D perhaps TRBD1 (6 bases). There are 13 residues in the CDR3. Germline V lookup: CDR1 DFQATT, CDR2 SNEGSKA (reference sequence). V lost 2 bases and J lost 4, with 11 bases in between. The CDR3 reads CSARTGYSYGYTF. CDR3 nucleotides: TGCAGTGCTAGAACAGGGTACAGCTATGGCTACACCTTC.

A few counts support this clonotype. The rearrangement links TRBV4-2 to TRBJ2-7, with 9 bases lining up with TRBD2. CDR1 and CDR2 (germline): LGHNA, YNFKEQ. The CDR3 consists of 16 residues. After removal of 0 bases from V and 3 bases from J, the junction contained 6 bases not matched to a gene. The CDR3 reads CASSQEIAGEFYEQYF. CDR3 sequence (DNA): TGTGCCAGCAGCCAAGAAATAGCGGGAGAGTTCTACGAGCAGTACTTC.

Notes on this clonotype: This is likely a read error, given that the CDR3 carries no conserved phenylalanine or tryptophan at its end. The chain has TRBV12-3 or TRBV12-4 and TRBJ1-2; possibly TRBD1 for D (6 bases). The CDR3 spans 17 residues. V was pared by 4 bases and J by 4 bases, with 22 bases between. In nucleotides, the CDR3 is TGTGCCAGCAGTTCGGAACTGGGGGGGGCGCTGGCCTATGGCTACACCCTC. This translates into CASSSELGGALAYGYTL.

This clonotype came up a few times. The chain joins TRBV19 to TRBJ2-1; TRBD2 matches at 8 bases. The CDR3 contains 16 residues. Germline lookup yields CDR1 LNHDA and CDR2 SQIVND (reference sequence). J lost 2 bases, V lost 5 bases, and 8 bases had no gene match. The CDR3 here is CASSGPGGVAYNEQFF. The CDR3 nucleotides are TGTGCCAGTAGTGGCCCGGGGGGGGTCGCCTACAATGAGCAGTTCTTC.

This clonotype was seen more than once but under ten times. CDR3 sequence reads: CASGGSTNDQPQHF. The CDR3 nucleotides are TGCGCCAGCGGCGGGAGTACAAACGATCAGCCCCAGCATTTT. The chain is built from TRBV4-1 and TRBJ1-5, with D uncertain. The germline gives CDR1 MGHRA, CDR2 YSYEKL. The germline V and J ends were trimmed by 8 bases and 5 bases, with 16 bases remaining between them. The CDR3 totals 14 residues.

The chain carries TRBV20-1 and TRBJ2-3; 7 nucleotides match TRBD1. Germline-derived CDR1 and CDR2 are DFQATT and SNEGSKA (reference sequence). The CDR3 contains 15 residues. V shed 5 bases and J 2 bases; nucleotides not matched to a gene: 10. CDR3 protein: CSADTGDQPTDTQYF. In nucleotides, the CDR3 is TGCAGTGCTGACACAGGGGACCAACCCACAGATACGCAGTATTTT.

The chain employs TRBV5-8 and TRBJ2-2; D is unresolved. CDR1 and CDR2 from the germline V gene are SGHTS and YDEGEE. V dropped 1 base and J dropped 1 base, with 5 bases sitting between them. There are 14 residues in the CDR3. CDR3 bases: TGTGCCAGCAGCTTGCGGTTGAACACCGGGGAGCTGTTTTTT. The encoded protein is CASSLRLNTGELFF. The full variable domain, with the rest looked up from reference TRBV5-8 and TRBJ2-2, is EAGVTQSPTHLIKTRGQQATLRCSPISGHTSVYWYQQALGLGLQFLLWYDEGEERNRGNFPPRFSGRQFPNYSSELNVNALELEDSALYLCASSLRLNTGELFFGEGSRLTVL.

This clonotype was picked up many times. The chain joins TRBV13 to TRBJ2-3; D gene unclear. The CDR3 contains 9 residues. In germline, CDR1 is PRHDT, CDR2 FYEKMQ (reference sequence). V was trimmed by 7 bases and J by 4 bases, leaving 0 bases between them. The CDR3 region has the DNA TGTGCCAGCACAGATACGCAGTATTTT. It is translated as CASTDTQYF.

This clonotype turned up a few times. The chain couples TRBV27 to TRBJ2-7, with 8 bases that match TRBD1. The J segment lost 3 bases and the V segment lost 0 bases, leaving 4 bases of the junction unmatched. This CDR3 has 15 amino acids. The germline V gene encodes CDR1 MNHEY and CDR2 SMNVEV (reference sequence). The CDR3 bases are TGTGCCAGCAGTTTATCTGGACAGGGTTACTACGAGCAGTACTTC. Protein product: CASSLSGQGYYEQYF.

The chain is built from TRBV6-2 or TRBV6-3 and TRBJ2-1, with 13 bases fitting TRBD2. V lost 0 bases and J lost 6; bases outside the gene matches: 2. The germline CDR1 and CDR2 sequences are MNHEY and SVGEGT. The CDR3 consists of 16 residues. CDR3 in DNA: TGTGCCAGCAGTTACTCGGGACTAGCGGGGATCAATGAGCAGTTCTTC. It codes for CASSYSGLAGINEQFF.

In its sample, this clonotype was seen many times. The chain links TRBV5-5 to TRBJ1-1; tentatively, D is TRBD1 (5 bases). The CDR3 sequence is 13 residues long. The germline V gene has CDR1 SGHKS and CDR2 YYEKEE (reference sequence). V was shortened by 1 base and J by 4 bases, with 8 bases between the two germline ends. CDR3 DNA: TGTGCCAGCAGCTTGAAGGGGAGCACTGAAGCTTTCTTT. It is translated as CASSLKGSTEAFF.

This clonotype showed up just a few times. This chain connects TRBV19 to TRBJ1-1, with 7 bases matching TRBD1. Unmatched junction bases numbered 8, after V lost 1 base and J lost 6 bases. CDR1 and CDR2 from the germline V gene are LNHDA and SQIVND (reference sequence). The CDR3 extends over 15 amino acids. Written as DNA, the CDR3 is TGTGCCAGTAGTATAGGGGCAGGGGGAATCCCTGAAGCTTTCTTT. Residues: CASSIGAGGIPEAFF.

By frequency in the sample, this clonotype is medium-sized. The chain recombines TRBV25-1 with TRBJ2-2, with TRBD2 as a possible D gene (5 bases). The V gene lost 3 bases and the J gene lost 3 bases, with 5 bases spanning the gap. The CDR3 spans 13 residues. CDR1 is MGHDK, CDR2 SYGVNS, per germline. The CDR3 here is CASSERDTGELFF. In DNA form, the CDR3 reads TGTGCCAGCAGTGAGAGGGACACCGGGGAGCTGTTTTTT.

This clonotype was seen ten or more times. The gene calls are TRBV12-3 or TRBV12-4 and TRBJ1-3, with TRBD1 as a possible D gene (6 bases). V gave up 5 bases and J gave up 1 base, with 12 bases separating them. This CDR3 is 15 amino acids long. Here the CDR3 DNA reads TGTGCCAGCAGTAAACAGGGAGAATCTGGAAACACCATATATTTT. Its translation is CASSKQGESGNTIYF.

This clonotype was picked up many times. The CDR3 DNA is TGCAGCGTTGAGGGGCGACATGAGGCATCCACAGATACGCAGTATTTT. It specifies CSVEGRHEASTDTQYF. This chain uses TRBV29-1 with TRBJ2-3, with D maybe TRBD1 (5 bases). Germline assignment: CDR1 SQVTM and CDR2 ANQGSEA. CDR3 length equals 16 residues. Deletions cut 3 bases from V and 2 bases from J, with 18 bases between.

The CDR3 here is CASSFNAGTSGEQYF. The CDR3 bases are TGTGCCAGCAGTTTTAATGCAGGGACTTCAGGGGAGCAGTACTTC. The chain uses TRBV28 and TRBJ2-7; TRBD2 is a possible D gene (6 bases). The germline V and J ends were trimmed by 3 bases and 7 bases, with 19 bases remaining between them. Germline V gives CDR1 MDHEN, CDR2 SYDVKM. The CDR3 spans 15 residues.

For the CDR3, the DNA is TGCGCCAGCAGCTTGCCGGGGGCAACCTCAAACTATGGCTACACCTTC. As protein: CASSLPGATSNYGYTF. The genes are TRBV5-1 and TRBJ1-2; D may be TRBD1 (6 bases). CDR1 is SGHRS and CDR2 is YFSETQ in the germline V gene. The CDR3 sequence is 16 residues long. With 1 base removed from V and 2 bases from J, the gap between germline ends came to 15 bases.

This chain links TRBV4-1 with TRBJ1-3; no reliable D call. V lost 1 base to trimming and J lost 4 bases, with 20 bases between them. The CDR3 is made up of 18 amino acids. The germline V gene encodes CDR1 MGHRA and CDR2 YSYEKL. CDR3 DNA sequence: TGCGCCAGCAGCCAAGGAGGGCCGGGTACCATAGCCGGAAACACCATATATTTT. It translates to CASSQGGPGTIAGNTIYF.

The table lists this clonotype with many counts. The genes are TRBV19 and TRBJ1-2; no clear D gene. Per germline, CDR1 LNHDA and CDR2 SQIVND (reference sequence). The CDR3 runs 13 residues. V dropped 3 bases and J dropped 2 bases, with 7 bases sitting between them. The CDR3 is CASSIRQNYGYTF. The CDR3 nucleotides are TGTGCCAGTAGTATCCGGCAGAACTATGGCTACACCTTC.

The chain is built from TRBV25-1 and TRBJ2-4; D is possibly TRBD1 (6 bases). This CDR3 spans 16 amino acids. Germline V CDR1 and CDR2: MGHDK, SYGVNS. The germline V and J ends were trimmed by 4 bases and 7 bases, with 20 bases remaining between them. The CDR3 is CASSAYNDRFGNIQYF. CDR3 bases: TGTGCCAGCAGTGCCTATAACGACAGGTTCGGTAACATTCAGTACTTC.

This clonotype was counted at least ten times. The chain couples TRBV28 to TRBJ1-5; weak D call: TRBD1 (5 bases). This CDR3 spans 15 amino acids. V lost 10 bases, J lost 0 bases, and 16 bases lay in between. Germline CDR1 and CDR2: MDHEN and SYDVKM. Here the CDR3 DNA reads TGTGCCACGGAGGGAGGGGATTATAGCAATCAGCCCCAGCATTTT. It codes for CATEGGDYSNQPQHF.

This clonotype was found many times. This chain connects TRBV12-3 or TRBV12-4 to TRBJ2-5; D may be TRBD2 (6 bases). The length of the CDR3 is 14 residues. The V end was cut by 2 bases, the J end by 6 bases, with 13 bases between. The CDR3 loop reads CASSLSGGGKTQYF. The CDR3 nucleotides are TGTGCCAGCAGTTTATCGGGTGGGGGGAAGACCCAGTACTTC.

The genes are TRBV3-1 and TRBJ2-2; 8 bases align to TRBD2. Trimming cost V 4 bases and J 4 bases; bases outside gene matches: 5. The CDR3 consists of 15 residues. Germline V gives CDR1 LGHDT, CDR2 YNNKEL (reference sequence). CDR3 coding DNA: TGTGCCAGCAGCCTATCGGCGGGAGGCACCGGGGAGCTGTTTTTT. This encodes CASSLSAGGTGELFF.

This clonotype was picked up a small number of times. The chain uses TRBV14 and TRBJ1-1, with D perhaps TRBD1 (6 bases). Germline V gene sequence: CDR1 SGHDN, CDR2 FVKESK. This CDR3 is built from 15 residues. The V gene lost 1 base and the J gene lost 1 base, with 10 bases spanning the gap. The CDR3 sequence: CASSQAGRGNTEAFF. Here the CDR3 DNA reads TGTGCCAGCAGCCAAGCCGGCAGGGGGAACACTGAAGCTTTCTTT.

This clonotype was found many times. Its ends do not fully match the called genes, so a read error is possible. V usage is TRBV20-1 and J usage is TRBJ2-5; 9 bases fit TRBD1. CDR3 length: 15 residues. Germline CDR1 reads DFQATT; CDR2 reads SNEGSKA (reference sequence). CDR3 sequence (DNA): TGCAGTGCTAGAGATTTTTGGACAGGGGAGGAGACCCGGTACTTC. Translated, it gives CSARDFWTGEETRYF.

CDR3 protein: CAWSTGRETQYF. The CDR3 DNA follows: TGTGCCTGGAGCACAGGGAGAGAGACCCAGTACTTC. This rearrangement joins TRBV30 to TRBJ2-5; D possibly corresponds to TRBD1 (6 bases). Deletions cut 3 bases from V and 4 bases from J, with 9 bases between. CDR3 length: 12 amino acids. Germline V gene sequence: CDR1 GTSNPN, CDR2 SVGIG (reference sequence).

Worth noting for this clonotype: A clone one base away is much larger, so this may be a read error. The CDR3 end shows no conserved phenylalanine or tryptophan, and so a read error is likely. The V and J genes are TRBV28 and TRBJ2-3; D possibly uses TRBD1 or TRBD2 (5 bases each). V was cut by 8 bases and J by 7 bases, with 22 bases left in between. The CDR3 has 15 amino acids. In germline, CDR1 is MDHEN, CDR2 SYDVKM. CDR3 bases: TGTGCCAGCTACCCGGGACCCAGAGCCTCCAATACGCAGTATTCT. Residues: CASYPGPRASNTQYS.